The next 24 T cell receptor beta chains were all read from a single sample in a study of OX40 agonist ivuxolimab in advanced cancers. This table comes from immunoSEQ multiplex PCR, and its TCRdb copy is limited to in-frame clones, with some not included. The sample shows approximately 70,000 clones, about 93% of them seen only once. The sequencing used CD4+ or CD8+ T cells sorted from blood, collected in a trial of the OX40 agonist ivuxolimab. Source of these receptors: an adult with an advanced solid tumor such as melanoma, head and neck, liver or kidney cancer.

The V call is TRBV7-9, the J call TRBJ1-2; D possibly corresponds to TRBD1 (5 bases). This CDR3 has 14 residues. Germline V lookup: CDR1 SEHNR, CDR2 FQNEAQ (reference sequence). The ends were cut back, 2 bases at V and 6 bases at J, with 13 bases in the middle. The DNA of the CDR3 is TGTGCCAGCAGCTTAACCGGGGTGGGGGATGGCTACACCTTC. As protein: CASSLTGVGDGYTF.

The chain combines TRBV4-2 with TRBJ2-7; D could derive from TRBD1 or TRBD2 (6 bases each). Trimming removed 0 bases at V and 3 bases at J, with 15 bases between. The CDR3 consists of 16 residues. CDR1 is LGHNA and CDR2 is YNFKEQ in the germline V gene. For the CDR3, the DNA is TGTGCCAGCAGCCAAGACCGGGGGCAAGAAATCTACGAGCAGTACTTC. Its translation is CASSQDRGQEIYEQYF.

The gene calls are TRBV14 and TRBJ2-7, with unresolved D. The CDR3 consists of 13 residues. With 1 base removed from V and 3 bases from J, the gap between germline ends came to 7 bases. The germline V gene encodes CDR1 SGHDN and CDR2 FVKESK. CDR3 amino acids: CASSQGSFYEQYF. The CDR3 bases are TGTGCCAGCAGCCAAGGGAGCTTCTACGAGCAGTACTTC.

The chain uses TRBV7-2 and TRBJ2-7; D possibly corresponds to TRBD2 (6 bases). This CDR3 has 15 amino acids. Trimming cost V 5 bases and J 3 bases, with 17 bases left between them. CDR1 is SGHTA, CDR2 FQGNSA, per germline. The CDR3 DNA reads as TGTGCCAGCAGCCGTTACATCGGGGGACTCTACGAGCAGTACTTC. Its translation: CASSRYIGGLYEQYF.

The CDR3 reads CASSLVGTSGFYEQYF. The CDR3 DNA sequence: TGTGCCAGCAGCTTAGTTGGAACTAGCGGATTTTACGAGCAGTACTTC. The rearrangement uses TRBV7-2 and TRBJ2-7, with 8 nucleotides matching TRBD2. Germline lookup yields CDR1 SGHTA and CDR2 FQGNSA. CDR3 size: 16 residues. Trimming took 1 base from V and 4 from J; bases not matched to a gene: 9.

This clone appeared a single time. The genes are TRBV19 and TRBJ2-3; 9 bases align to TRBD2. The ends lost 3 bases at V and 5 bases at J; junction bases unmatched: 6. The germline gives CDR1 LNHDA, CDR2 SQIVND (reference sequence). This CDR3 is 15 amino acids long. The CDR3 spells CASSMGGRARDTQYF. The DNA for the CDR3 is TGTGCCAGTAGTATGGGCGGGAGGGCCAGAGATACGCAGTATTTT.

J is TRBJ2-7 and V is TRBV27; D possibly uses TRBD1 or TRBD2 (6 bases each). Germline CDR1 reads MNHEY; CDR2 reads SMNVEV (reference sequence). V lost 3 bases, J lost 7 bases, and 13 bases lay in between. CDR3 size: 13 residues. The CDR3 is CASSFSGAREQYF. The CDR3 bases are TGTGCCAGCAGTTTTTCGGGGGCGAGGGAGCAGTACTTC.

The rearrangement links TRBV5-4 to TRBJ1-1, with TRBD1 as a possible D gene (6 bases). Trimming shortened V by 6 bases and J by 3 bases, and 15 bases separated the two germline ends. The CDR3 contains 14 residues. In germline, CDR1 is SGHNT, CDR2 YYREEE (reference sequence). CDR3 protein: CASNTKQGDTEAFF. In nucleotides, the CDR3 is TGTGCCAGCAACACCAAACAGGGAGACACTGAAGCTTTCTTT.

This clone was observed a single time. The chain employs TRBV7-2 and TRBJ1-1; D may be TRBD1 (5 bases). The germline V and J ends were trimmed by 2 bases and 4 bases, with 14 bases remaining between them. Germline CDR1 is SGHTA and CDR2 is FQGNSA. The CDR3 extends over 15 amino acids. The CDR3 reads CASSLHRGYGTEAFF. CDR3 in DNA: TGTGCCAGCAGCTTACATAGGGGATACGGCACTGAAGCTTTCTTT.

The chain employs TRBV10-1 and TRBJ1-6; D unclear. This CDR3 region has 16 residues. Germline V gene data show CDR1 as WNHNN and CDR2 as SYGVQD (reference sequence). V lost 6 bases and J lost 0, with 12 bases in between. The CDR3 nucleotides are TGCGCCAGCAGAAATGACGGGAGCTCCTATAATTCACCCCTCCACTTT. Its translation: CASRNDGSSYNSPLHF.

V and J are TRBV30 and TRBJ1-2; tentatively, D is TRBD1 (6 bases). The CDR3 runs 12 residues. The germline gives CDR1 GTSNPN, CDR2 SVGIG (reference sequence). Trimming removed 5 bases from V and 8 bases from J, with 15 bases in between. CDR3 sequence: CAWGETGEGYTF. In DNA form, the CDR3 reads TGTGCCTGGGGGGAGACAGGTGAAGGCTACACCTTC.

For the CDR3, the DNA is TGTGCCACCAGACAGGCCGTCGGGAATCAGCCCCAGCATTTT. Encoded protein: CATRQAVGNQPQHF. The J gene is TRBJ1-5, the V gene TRBV15; possibly TRBD1 for D (5 bases). The CDR3 has 14 residues. In germline, CDR1 is LNHNV, CDR2 YYDKDF (reference sequence). V was shortened by 6 bases and J by 4 bases, with 13 bases between the two germline ends.

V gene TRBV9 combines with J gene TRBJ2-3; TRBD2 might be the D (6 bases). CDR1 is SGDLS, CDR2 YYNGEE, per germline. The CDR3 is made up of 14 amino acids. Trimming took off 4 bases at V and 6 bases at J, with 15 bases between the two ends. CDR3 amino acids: CASSSGEAEDTQYF. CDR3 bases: TGTGCCAGCAGCTCCGGGGAGGCCGAGGATACGCAGTATTTT. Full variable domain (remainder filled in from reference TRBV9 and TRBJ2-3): DSGVTQTPKHLITATGQRVTLRCSPRSGDLSVYWYQQSLDQGLQFLIQYYNGEERAKGNILERFSAQQFPDLHSELNLSSLELGDSALYFCASSSGEAEDTQYFGPGTRLTVL.

The CDR3 loop is CASSLLGGGTEAFF. DNA for the CDR3: TGTGCCAGCAGTCTTCTTGGGGGTGGCACTGAAGCTTTCTTT. The chain couples TRBV27 to TRBJ1-1; D might be TRBD1 (5 bases). Trimming pared 5 bases from V and 4 bases from J, leaving 14 bases between. This CDR3 has 14 amino acids. Germline V CDR1 and CDR2: MNHEY, SMNVEV (reference sequence).

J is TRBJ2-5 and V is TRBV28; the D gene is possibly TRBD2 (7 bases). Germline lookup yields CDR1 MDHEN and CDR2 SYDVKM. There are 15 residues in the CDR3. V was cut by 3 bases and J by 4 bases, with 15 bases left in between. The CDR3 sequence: CASSLGERGGETQYF. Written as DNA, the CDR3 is TGTGCCAGCAGTTTGGGCGAGAGGGGGGGAGAGACCCAGTACTTC.

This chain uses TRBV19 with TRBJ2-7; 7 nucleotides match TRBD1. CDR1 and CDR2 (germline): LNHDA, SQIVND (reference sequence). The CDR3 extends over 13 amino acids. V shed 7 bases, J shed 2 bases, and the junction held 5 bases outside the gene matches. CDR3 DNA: TGTGCCAGTAAAGAGACAGGGACCTACGAGCAGTACTTC. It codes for CASKETGTYEQYF.

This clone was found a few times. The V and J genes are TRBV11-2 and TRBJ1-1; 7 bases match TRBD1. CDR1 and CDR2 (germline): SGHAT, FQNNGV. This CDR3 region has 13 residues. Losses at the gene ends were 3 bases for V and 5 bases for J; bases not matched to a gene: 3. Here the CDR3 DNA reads TGTGCCAGCAGCTTCGGGACAGCTACTGAAGCTTTCTTT. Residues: CASSFGTATEAFF.

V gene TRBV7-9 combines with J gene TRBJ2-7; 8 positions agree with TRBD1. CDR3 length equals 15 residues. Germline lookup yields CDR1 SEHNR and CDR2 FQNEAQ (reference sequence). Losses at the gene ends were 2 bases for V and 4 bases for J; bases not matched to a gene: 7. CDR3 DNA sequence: TGTGCCAGCAGCTTACCGGGGACAGGAAGTTACGAGCAGTACTTC. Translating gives CASSLPGTGSYEQYF.

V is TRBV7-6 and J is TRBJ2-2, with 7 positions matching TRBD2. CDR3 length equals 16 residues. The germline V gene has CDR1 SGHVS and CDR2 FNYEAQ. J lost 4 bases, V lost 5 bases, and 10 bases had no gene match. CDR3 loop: CASSPSFGRRTGELFF. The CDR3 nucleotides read TGTGCCAGCAGCCCCTCATTCGGGAGGCGCACCGGGGAGCTGTTTTTT.

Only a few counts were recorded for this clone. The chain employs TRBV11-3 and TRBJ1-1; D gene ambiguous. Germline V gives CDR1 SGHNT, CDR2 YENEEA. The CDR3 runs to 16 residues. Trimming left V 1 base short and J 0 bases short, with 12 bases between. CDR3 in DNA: TGTGCCAGCAGCTTAGGCGTAACAGCGTTGAACACTGAAGCTTTCTTT. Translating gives CASSLGVTALNTEAFF.

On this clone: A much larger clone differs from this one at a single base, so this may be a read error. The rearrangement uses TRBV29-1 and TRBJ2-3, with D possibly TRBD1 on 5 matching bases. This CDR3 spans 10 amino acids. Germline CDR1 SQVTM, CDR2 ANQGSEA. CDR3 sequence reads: CSVNTGTQYF. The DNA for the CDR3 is TGCAGCGTGAACACAGGTACGCAGTATTTT.

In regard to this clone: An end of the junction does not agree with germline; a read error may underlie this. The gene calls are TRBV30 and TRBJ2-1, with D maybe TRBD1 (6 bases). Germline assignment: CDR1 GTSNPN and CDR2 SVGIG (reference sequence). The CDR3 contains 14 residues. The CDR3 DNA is TGTGCCTGGGAGGACGGGACACGTTACAGTGAGCAGTTCTTC. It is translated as CAWEDGTRYSEQFF.

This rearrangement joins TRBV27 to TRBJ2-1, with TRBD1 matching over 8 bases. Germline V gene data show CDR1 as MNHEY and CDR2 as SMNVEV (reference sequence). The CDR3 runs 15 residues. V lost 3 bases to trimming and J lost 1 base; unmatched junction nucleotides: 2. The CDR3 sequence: CASSLTGVSYNEQFF. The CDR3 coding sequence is TGTGCCAGCAGTTTGACAGGGGTTTCCTACAATGAGCAGTTCTTC.

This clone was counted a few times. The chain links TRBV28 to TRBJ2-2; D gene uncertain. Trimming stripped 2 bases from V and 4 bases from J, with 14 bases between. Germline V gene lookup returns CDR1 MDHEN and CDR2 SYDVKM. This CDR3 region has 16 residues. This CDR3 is CASSLSSGFVTGELFF. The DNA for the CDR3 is TGTGCCAGCAGTTTAAGTTCCGGGTTTGTCACCGGGGAGCTGTTTTTT.